The present T cell receptor (beta chain) was sequenced within a study of STAT3 mutations in large granular lymphocyte leukemia. Study observations and caveats: Every T-LGLL patient had at least one immunodominant TCRbeta clonotype.

Assay: immunoSEQ multiplex PCR; the TCRdb copy retains only in-frame clones and omits some. The data contain more than 1,100 clones, about 50% of them singletons. Details on this clone: The target antigen is unknown.

Germline CDR1 is PRHDT and CDR2 is FYEKMQ (reference sequence). There are 14 residues in the CDR3. The V gene lost 5 bases and the J gene lost 3 bases, with 14 bases spanning the gap. The sequencing input was peripheral blood mononuclear cells. V usage is TRBV13 and J usage is TRBJ2-7, with D possibly being TRBD1 or TRBD2 (5 bases each). The clonotype was recovered from a man between 60 and 75 years old with T-cell large granular lymphocyte leukemia. Some clones in this sample may be carry-over from other donors' samples. CDR3 coding DNA: TGTGCCAGCAGCCACCAGGGAGCCGACTACGAGCAGTACTTC. Its translation is CASSHQGADYEQYF.